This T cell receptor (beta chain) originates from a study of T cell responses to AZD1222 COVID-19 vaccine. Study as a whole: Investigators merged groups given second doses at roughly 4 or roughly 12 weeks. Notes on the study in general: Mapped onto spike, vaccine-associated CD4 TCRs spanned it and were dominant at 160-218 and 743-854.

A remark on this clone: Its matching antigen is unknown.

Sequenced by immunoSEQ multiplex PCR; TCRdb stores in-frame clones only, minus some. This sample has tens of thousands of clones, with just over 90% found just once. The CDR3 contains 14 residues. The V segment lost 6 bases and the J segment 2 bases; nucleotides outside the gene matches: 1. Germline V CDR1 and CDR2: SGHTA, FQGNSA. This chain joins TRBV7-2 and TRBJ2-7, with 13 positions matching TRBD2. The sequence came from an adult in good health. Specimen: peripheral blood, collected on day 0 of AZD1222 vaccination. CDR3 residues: CASRTSGGAYEQYF. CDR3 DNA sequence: TGTGCCAGCAGAACTAGCGGGGGGGCCTACGAGCAGTACTTC.